These T cell receptor beta chains were read from a single sample in a study of T-cell reconstitution after alpha-beta-depleted transplantation in children. TCRdb itself ran the PCR reads through MiXCR, one entry per CDR3 protein. The profile shows about 580,000 distinct CDR3 sequences, more than 20% of them singletons. Sequenced material: PBMCs, mostly from graft donor cells, taken 360 days after TCRalphabeta/CD19-depleted stem cell transplant. These receptors all stem from a boy under two years old who had a stem cell transplant for acute myeloid leukemia, so the T cells may come from the graft donor. The CDR3 runs from the conserved cysteine through the conserved F or W. D genes are given only for firm matches. Not all rows give a size; the values are once, few, many and, for expanded clones, a class.

abundance | j_gene | d_gene | v_gene | CDR3nt | CDR3aa
many | TRBJ1-1 | . | TRBV4-1 | TGCGCCAGCAGCCAAGTTCAGGGGTTCGCTGAAGCTTTCTTT | CASSQVQGFAEAFF
many | TRBJ1-1 | . | TRBV12-3/TRBV12-4 | TGTGCCAGCAGTTACGGGTGGACTGAAGCTTTCTTT | CASSYGWTEAFF
. | TRBJ2-7 | . | TRBV27 | TGTGCCACGGGACTGCGAGGGGACTACGAGCAGTACTTC | CATGLRGDYEQYF
many | TRBJ2-1 | TRBD2 | TRBV7-7 | TGTGCCAGCAGTCGTCGACTAGCGGGGGGGGATGAGCAGTTCTTC | CASSRRLAGGDEQFF
few | TRBJ2-1 | TRBD2 | TRBV12-3/TRBV12-4 | TGTGCCAGCAGCACTAGCGGGGGGTTGACTGAGCAGTTCTTC | CASSTSGGLTEQFF
. | TRBJ2-3 | TRBD2 | TRBV12-3/TRBV12-4 | TGTGCCAGCAGTTTCTGGACTAGCGGGGATACAGATACGCAGTATTTT | CASSFWTSGDTDTQYF
many | TRBJ2-1 | TRBD1 | TRBV20-1 | TGCAGTGCTCTGTCCCGGGACAGGGCCTACAATGAGCAGTTCTTC | CSALSRDRAYNEQFF
many | TRBJ2-5 | TRBD2 | TRBV3-1 | TGTGCCAGCAGCCTCGAACCCCCCTGGCGGGGGTGGGAGACCCAGTACTTC | CASSLEPPWRGWETQYF
. | TRBJ2-2 | . | TRBV6-2/TRBV6-3 | TGTGCCAGCACCCCCCGGGGCGCCGCGAACACCGGGGAGCTGTTTTTT | CASTPRGAANTGELFF
. | TRBJ2-1 | . | TRBV4-3 | TGCGCCAGCAGCCCACAGGTCCTCCCTGTCAATGAGCAGTTCTTC | CASSPQVLPVNEQFF
. | TRBJ2-7 | . | TRBV20-1 | TGCAGTGCTGTAGGGACCGGGACGGAGGGTTACGAGCAGTACTTC | CSAVGTGTEGYEQYF
. | TRBJ2-3 | . | TRBV4-1 | TGCGCCAGCAGCCAAGTAGAGGCTGCCAGCACAGATACGCAGTATTTT | CASSQVEAASTDTQYF
many | TRBJ1-2 | TRBD1 | TRBV20-1 | TGCAGTGCTAGAGCTGATCAACAGGGGACTCTAAACTATGGCTACACCTTC | CSARADQQGTLNYGYTF
few | TRBJ1-2 | . | TRBV25-1 | TGTGCCAGCAGGGATGCTGTAGGGTATGGCTACACCTTC | CASRDAVGYGYTF
. | TRBJ2-7 | TRBD1 | TRBV11-3 | TGTGCCAGCAGCTTAGGCCGGTTCTTTGGACAGGGTATCGGCCAGCCGACCTACGAGCAGTACTTC | CASSLGRFFGQGIGQPTYEQYF
many | TRBJ2-6 | . | TRBV19 | TGTGCCAGTAAAGTCTCTGGGGCCAACGTCCTGACTTTC | CASKVSGANVLTF
few | TRBJ2-5 | TRBD2 | TRBV29-1 | TGCAGCGTTGCGGGGACTAGCGGGACCTTCCAAGAGACCCAGTACTTC | CSVAGTSGTFQETQYF
many | TRBJ2-1 | . | TRBV27 | TGTGCCAGCAGTTTAAGGTCCCTCAATGAGCAGTTCTTC | CASSLRSLNEQFF
. | TRBJ2-1 | . | TRBV12-3/TRBV12-4 | TGTGCCAGCAGAAGACTAGAAGACTCCTACAATGAGCAGTTCTTC | CASRRLEDSYNEQFF
. | TRBJ2-2 | TRBD2 | TRBV6-5 | TGTGCCAGCAGTTACGCTAGCGGGGGGAACACCGGGGAGCTGTTTTTT | CASSYASGGNTGELFF